This T cell receptor (beta chain) was retrieved from a study of blood T cell repertoires in COVID-19. At the level of the study: Nucleic acid was either cDNA or gDNA, and it came from T cells, B-cell-depleted T cells, or PBMCs.

Those who participated ranged in age from roughly 18 to 89 years and resided in about 24 US areas. Recovery among Cohort 3 donors was established by two negative PCRs, clearance, or symptom resolution. In the original workflow: Estimation of nucleated cell counts relied on the amplification of reference gene primers. Measured with immunoSEQ multiplex PCR; TCRdb has only the in-frame clones, and not every one. V and J calls and clone size are given by that table; D and trimming were obtained from the DNA. The sample holds a few hundred thousand clones, 70% to 90% seen once. This CDR3 is 14 amino acids long. J gave up 3 bases and V 4 bases, and 1 base lay outside the gene matches. CDR1 is MNHEY and CDR2 is SVGAGI in the germline V gene.

The material sequenced was PBMCs or T cells enriched from blood (not recorded which). The J gene is TRBJ2-3, the V gene TRBV6-5, with TRBD1 matching over 10 bases. The clonotype originates from a man aged 30 to 45 who had recovered from COVID-19. CDR3 amino acids: CASSSGQGTDTQYF. CDR3 in DNA: TGTGCCAGCAGTTCGGGACAGGGGACAGATACGCAGTATTTT.